Shown below are 27 T cell receptor beta chains from a single sample sequenced in a study of blood T cell repertoires in COVID-19. Sequencing used immunoSEQ multiplex PCR; TCRdb keeps in-frame clones, though not all of them. The sample lists tens of thousands of clones, about 84% occurring once. What was sequenced was peripheral blood. The origin of the receptors is a man between 70 and 80 years old with COVID-19, enrolled during active disease.

The chain's CDR3 is CASSSSGSRTDTQYF. The DNA of the CDR3 is TGTGCCAGCAGCTCAAGCGGGAGTCGTACAGATACGCAGTATTTT. This sequence joins TRBV3-1 (or the pseudogene TRBV3-2) and TRBJ2-3, with 8 bases aligning to TRBD2. The CDR3 consists of 15 residues. V gave up 5 bases and J gave up 3 bases; unmatched junction bases: 7. The germline gives CDR1 LGHDT, CDR2 YNNKEL (reference sequence).

The chain recombines TRBV7-9 with TRBJ2-7, with TRBD2 matching 9 bases. In germline, CDR1 is SEHNR, CDR2 FQNEAQ (reference sequence). V was pared by 5 bases and J by 10 bases, with 9 bases of the junction left unmatched. This CDR3 has 13 residues. CDR3 DNA: TGTGCCAGCAGCATAGGGGAAGGGACTAGCCAGTACTTC. Amino acid sequence: CASSIGEGTSQYF.

This chain joins TRBV4-1 and TRBJ2-7; 7 bases line up with TRBD2. The CDR3 totals 15 residues. V lost 1 base and J lost 6; bases outside the gene matches: 9. Germline CDR1 MGHRA, CDR2 YSYEKL. CDR3 DNA sequence: TGCGCCAGCAGCCAAGTCCTTAGCGGGCATGGCGAGCAGTACTTC. As protein: CASSQVLSGHGEQYF.

The rearrangement joins TRBV7-2 to TRBJ1-3; D remains unclear. The CDR3 consists of 15 residues. V gave up 4 bases and J gave up 3 bases, with 13 bases separating them. The germline gives CDR1 SGHTA, CDR2 FQGNSA. The DNA of the CDR3 is TGTGCCAGCAGCTCCCCATTATTGAGTGGAAACACCATATATTTT. Its protein is CASSSPLLSGNTIYF.

The chain joins TRBV15 to TRBJ2-1; TRBD2 might be the D (6 bases). The CDR3 is made up of 14 amino acids. Trimming stripped 1 base from V and 9 bases from J, with 13 bases between. Germline CDR1 is LNHNV and CDR2 is YYDKDF (reference sequence). CDR3 protein: CATSRGGRTTEQFF. CDR3 nucleotide sequence: TGTGCCACCAGCAGAGGTGGCAGGACTACTGAGCAGTTCTTC.

The V gene is TRBV28, the J gene TRBJ1-6, with TRBD1 as a possible D gene (6 bases). Deletions cut 6 bases from V and 10 bases from J, with 16 bases between. The length of the CDR3 is 14 residues. The germline V gene encodes CDR1 MDHEN and CDR2 SYDVKM. Here the CDR3 DNA reads TGTGCCAGCAGCTCAACAGGGCACGGGTCACCCCTCCACTTT. This gives the protein CASSSTGHGSPLHF.

The chain links TRBV4-3 to TRBJ2-3, with 9 bases lining up with TRBD2. Germline CDR1 LGHNA, CDR2 YSLEER. The CDR3 contains 17 residues. V was clipped by 1 base and J by 5 bases; unmatched bases: 10. CDR3 nucleotide sequence: TGCGCCAGCAGCCAAGGCGGCGGGAGGGCCTATGGAGATACGCAGTATTTT. As protein: CASSQGGGRAYGDTQYF.

The chain links TRBV19 to TRBJ1-1, with TRBD1 as a possible D gene (6 bases). Germline CDR1 and CDR2: LNHDA and SQIVND (reference sequence). V dropped 8 bases and J dropped 5 bases, with 12 bases sitting between them. This CDR3 spans 12 amino acids. Here the CDR3 reads CASEQGRTEAFF. The CDR3 nucleotides read TGTGCCAGTGAACAGGGCAGGACTGAAGCTTTCTTT.

The chain carries TRBV14 and TRBJ2-5; 8 bases are shared with TRBD1. Germline CDR1 reads SGHDN; CDR2 reads FVKESK. The V gene end was trimmed by 1 base and the J gene end by 4 bases; junction bases not matched to a gene: 5. The CDR3 sequence is 15 residues long. The DNA of the CDR3 is TGTGCCAGCAGCCAAGGGACAGGGTTGGGAGAGACCCAGTACTTC. Its translation: CASSQGTGLGETQYF.

The chain combines TRBV10-3 with TRBJ1-2, with no clear D. CDR3 length: 14 amino acids. Germline CDR1 and CDR2: ENHRY and SYGVKD. V was clipped by 3 bases and J by 2 bases, with 10 bases between them. The CDR3: CAISDGRTNYGYTF. For the CDR3, the DNA is TGTGCCATCAGTGATGGCAGAACGAACTATGGCTACACCTTC.

The chain recombines TRBV7-2 with TRBJ1-2; TRBD1 matches at 8 bases. From germline, CDR1 is SGHTA and CDR2 FQGNSA. Trimming took 3 bases from V and 3 from J; bases not matched to a gene: 9. The CDR3 totals 16 residues. CDR3 bases: TGTGCCAGCAGCTTGGAGGGACAGGCAATCTACTATGGCTACACCTTC. Translation: CASSLEGQAIYYGYTF.

The rearrangement uses TRBV5-1 and TRBJ2-3; 11 bases map to TRBD1. The CDR3 contains 15 residues. With 0 bases clipped from V and 6 bases from J, the junction kept 3 bases outside the gene matches. Germline V gives CDR1 SGHRS, CDR2 YFSETQ. The CDR3 region is CASSLAGQGADTQYF. Here the CDR3 DNA reads TGCGCCAGCAGCTTGGCAGGACAGGGGGCGGATACGCAGTATTTT.

The V gene is TRBV7-3, the J gene TRBJ2-3; TRBD2 aligns across 8 bases. In germline, CDR1 is SGHTA, CDR2 FQGTGA. V gave up 2 bases and J gave up 6 bases; unmatched junction bases: 7. The CDR3 has 15 residues. DNA for the CDR3: TGTGCCAGCAGCTTAGTGCCAGCGGGAGCGGATACGCAGTATTTT. It translates to CASSLVPAGADTQYF.

This rearrangement joins TRBV4-2 to TRBJ1-1; D gene uncertain. V was trimmed by 3 bases and J by 3 bases, leaving 8 bases between them. CDR1 is LGHNA, CDR2 YNFKEQ, per germline. This CDR3 contains 13 residues. This chain's CDR3 is CASSHGSHTEAFF. CDR3 sequence (DNA): TGTGCCAGCAGCCACGGGAGCCACACTGAAGCTTTCTTT.

This chain uses TRBV27 with TRBJ2-7; 10 bases match TRBD2. The CDR3 extends over 15 amino acids. CDR1 and CDR2 (germline): MNHEY, SMNVEV (reference sequence). J gave up 3 bases and V 2 bases, and 4 bases lay outside the gene matches. Here the CDR3 DNA reads TGTGCCAGCAGTTTACTAGCGGGGGTAAACTACGAGCAGTACTTC. It codes for CASSLLAGVNYEQYF.

This rearrangement joins TRBV29-1 to TRBJ1-5; weak D call: TRBD1 (5 bases). The length of the CDR3 is 16 residues. Germline CDR1 is SQVTM and CDR2 is ANQGSEA. Trimming removed 2 bases from V and 5 bases from J, with 19 bases in between. The CDR3 reads CSVERGLRGGDQPQHF. The CDR3 DNA sequence: TGCAGCGTTGAAAGGGGACTCCGGGGAGGCGATCAGCCCCAGCATTTT.

The chain employs TRBV11-1 and TRBJ1-1, with D hard to call. The V end was cut by 5 bases, the J end by 7 bases, with 11 bases between. Germline CDR1 is SGHAT and CDR2 is FQDESV (reference sequence). The CDR3 spans 12 residues. CDR3 bases: TGTGCCAGCAGCCCCTGGGCTCATGAAGCTTTCTTT. Its translation: CASSPWAHEAFF.

The CDR3 here is CASSYRRSGQETQYF. CDR3 nucleotides: TGTGCCAGCAGCTACAGGCGTAGCGGCCAAGAGACCCAGTACTTC. The rearrangement uses TRBV11-1 and TRBJ2-5, with a possible D match to TRBD2 (6 bases). Germline CDR1 is SGHAT and CDR2 is FQDESV (reference sequence). Trimming removed 4 bases at V and 1 base at J, with 13 bases between. This CDR3 is built from 15 residues.

The genes are TRBV6-1 and TRBJ2-7, with D maybe TRBD2 (6 bases). The germline V and J ends were trimmed by 3 bases and 3 bases, with 15 bases remaining between them. CDR1 is MNHNS and CDR2 is SASEGT in the germline V gene. The CDR3 spans 15 residues. In DNA form, the CDR3 reads TGTGCCAGCAGTGAGGCGACTAGTGATGTCTACGAGCAGTACTTC. It specifies CASSEATSDVYEQYF.

This sequence joins TRBV11-2 and TRBJ2-7, with TRBD1 as a possible D gene (6 bases). Between the trimmed V and J ends, which lost 1 base and 9 bases, there was a span of 13 bases. This CDR3 has 13 residues. Germline CDR1 is SGHAT and CDR2 is FQNNGV. This chain's CDR3 is CASSLGDRQPQYF. Written as DNA, the CDR3 is TGTGCCAGCAGCTTAGGCGACAGGCAGCCGCAGTACTTC.

The rearrangement joins TRBV6-5 to TRBJ2-1; TRBD1 agrees at 10 bases. Losses at the gene ends were 6 bases for V and 5 bases for J; bases not matched to a gene: 7. The CDR3 spans 15 residues. CDR1 is MNHEY, CDR2 SVGAGI, per germline. The CDR3 region has the DNA TGTGCCAGCAGGGCGGGACAGGGGCCCCACAATGAGCAGTTCTTC. As protein: CASRAGQGPHNEQFF.

The V call is TRBV3-1 (or the pseudogene TRBV3-2), the J call TRBJ2-7, with 9 bases identical to TRBD2. Germline trimming cut 0 bases from V and 6 bases from J; bases unmatched to any gene: 9. Germline loops: CDR1 LGHDT, CDR2 YNNKEL (reference sequence). The CDR3 runs 16 residues. The CDR3 coding sequence is TGTGCCAGCAGCCAAGAGTTAATAGCGGGAGCAGGCGAGCAGTACTTC. This gives the protein CASSQELIAGAGEQYF.

The rearrangement uses TRBV24-1 and TRBJ2-3; 9 nucleotides align to TRBD2. The CDR3 length is 14 residues. The germline V gene has CDR1 KGHDR and CDR2 SFDVKD. J lost 0 bases, V lost 11 bases, and 5 bases had no gene match. CDR3 coding DNA: TGTGCCATTGCGACTAGCGGTAGCACAGATACGCAGTATTTT. Its translation is CAIATSGSTDTQYF.

The chain employs TRBV10-3 and TRBJ1-6; 8 bases map to TRBD1. V gave up 5 bases and J gave up 6 bases; unmatched junction bases: 9. The CDR3 loop spans 16 amino acids. Germline assignment: CDR1 ENHRY and CDR2 SYGVKD. The CDR3, as DNA: TGTGCCATCAGTTTCCGCCCGGGACAGGCTAATTCACCCCTCCACTTT. The encoded protein is CAISFRPGQANSPLHF.

The chain is built from TRBV28 and TRBJ2-7; D ambiguous. V was trimmed by 1 base and J by 4 bases, leaving 14 bases between them. Germline CDR1 and CDR2: MDHEN and SYDVKM. The CDR3 loop spans 15 amino acids. This chain's CDR3 is CASSLSGPARYEQYF. DNA for the CDR3: TGTGCCAGCAGTTTATCAGGCCCCGCCCGATACGAGCAGTACTTC.

The chain carries TRBV28 and TRBJ2-1, with 9 bases that match TRBD2. The germline V gene encodes CDR1 MDHEN and CDR2 SYDVKM. This CDR3 comprises 16 residues. With 5 bases clipped from V and 0 bases from J, the junction kept 5 bases outside the gene matches. The DNA of the CDR3 is TGTGCCAGCAGTGTTAGCGGGAGTTCCTCCTACAATGAGCAGTTCTTC. This gives the protein CASSVSGSSSYNEQFF.

This sequence joins TRBV5-8 and TRBJ2-7; a possible D gene is TRBD2 (5 bases). The CDR3 is made up of 13 amino acids. Trimming stripped 5 bases from V and 0 bases from J, with 9 bases between. Germline CDR1 is SGHTS and CDR2 is YDEGEE. The CDR3 is CASRGANSYEQYF. In DNA form, the CDR3 reads TGTGCCAGCAGGGGAGCGAACTCCTACGAGCAGTACTTC.